The rows below give T cell receptor beta chains drawn from one sample of a study of shared clonotypes between healthy human individuals. This table comes from immunoSEQ multiplex PCR, and its TCRdb copy is limited to in-frame clones, with some not included. The profile shows some 2,500,000 clones, 85% to 95% of them singletons. The sample taken for sequencing was naive CD4+ T cells from PBMCs. Receptors were obtained from a man aged 18 to 30 in good health. Some clones in this sample may be carry-over from other donors' samples. Both conserved end residues are part of each CDR3. A D gene is named only where the DNA matches it firmly. Not every row has a clone size; where given, it reads once, few, many or a size class.

j_call v_call clone_size d_call cdr3_nt cdr3_aa
TRBJ2-6 TRBV5-5 . . TGTGCCAGCAGCTTATCGACCCCCCTCTCTGGGGCCAACGTCCTGACTTTC CASSLSTPLSGANVLTF
TRBJ2-3 TRBV6-1 . TRBD1 TGTGCCAGCAGTGACCGGGACAGGGGCACAGATACGCAGTATTTT CASSDRDRGTDTQYF
TRBJ2-7 TRBV11-2 . . TGTGCCAGCAGCTTAGGGCGGGGTTGGGGCGAGCAGTACTTC CASSLGRGWGEQYF
TRBJ1-2 TRBV14 few . TGTGCCAGCAGCCAATTTTCGGGGATCAACTACACCTTC CASSQFSGINYTF
TRBJ2-2 TRBV9 . . TGTGCCAGCAGCGTACTTGGGGGCAGGTGGGACACCGGGGAGCTGTTTTTT CASSVLGGRWDTGELFF
TRBJ2-7 TRBV5-4 . TRBD1 TGTGCCAGCAGCTTGGACAGGGGTTCCTACGAGCAGTACTTC CASSLDRGSYEQYF
TRBJ2-7 TRBV18 . . TGTGCCAGCTCACCTTTGGACGGACCCTACGAGCAGTACTTC CASSPLDGPYEQYF
TRBJ2-5 TRBV2 . . TGTGCCAGCAAGGAGGAGCAAGAGACCCAGTACTTC CASKEEQETQYF
TRBJ1-2 TRBV7-9 . . TGTGCCAGCAGCTTACCATCCACAGGGATAAGTGGCTACACCTTC CASSLPSTGISGYTF
TRBJ2-5 TRBV5-1 . TRBD1 TGCGCCAGCAGCCCGACAGGGCCGGGGGAGACCCAGTACTTC CASSPTGPGETQYF
TRBJ1-5 TRBV28 . TRBD1 TGTGCCAGCAGTTTAGCCGACAGGGGGAGGAATCAGCCCCAGCATTTT CASSLADRGRNQPQHF
TRBJ2-7 TRBV19 once TRBD2 TGTGCCAGTAGTCGGGGCGGGGGGCGACCCTACGAGCAGTACTTC CASSRGGGRPYEQYF
TRBJ2-7 TRBV14 . TRBD1 TGTGCCACCTCTATAGGACAGGGCTACGAGCAGTACTTC CATSIGQGYEQYF
TRBJ2-7 TRBV19 . TRBD1 TGTGCCAGTAGTATAGATTACTCCAGGGGGCTCTCCTACGAGCAGTACTTC CASSIDYSRGLSYEQYF
TRBJ1-2 TRBV5-1 . . TGCGCCAGCAGCTTCGCGGCCCCCTCCTCTAACTATGGCTACACCTTC CASSFAAPSSNYGYTF
TRBJ1-2 TRBV30 . TRBD1 TGTGCCTGGGTGGTTCCGGGACAGGGGCTTTCTAACTATGGCTACACCTTC CAWVVPGQGLSNYGYTF
TRBJ2-1 TRBV20-1 . . TGCAGTGCTACGCAAGACAATGAGCAGTTCTTC CSATQDNEQFF
TRBJ2-1 TRBV28 once TRBD2 TGTGCCAGCAGTTTACCTAGCGGGAGGGCCGGGAGCGATGAGCAGTTCTTC CASSLPSGRAGSDEQFF
TRBJ2-2 TRBV5-1 . TRBD1 TGCGCCAGCTCAATCTCCGGGACAGGGCACACCGGGGAGCTGTTTTTT CASSISGTGHTGELFF
TRBJ1-2 TRBV28 once . TGTGCCAGCCGGGGTTCTAACTATGGCTACACCTTC CASRGSNYGYTF
TRBJ2-5 TRBV13 . TRBD2 TGTGCCAGCAGCCCTCGACTAGCGGGAGGGGGTGAGACCCAGTACTTC CASSPRLAGGGETQYF
TRBJ2-2 TRBV29-1 . . TGCAGCGTTGGACAGCTCACCGGGGAGCTGTTTTTT CSVGQLTGELFF
TRBJ1-5 TRBV18 . . TGTGCCAGCTCACCACCGGGTAGCAATCAGCCCCAGCATTTT CASSPPGSNQPQHF
TRBJ1-5 TRBV28 . TRBD1 TGTGCCAGCAGTTTCGACAGGGTGGGTCAGCCCCAGCATTTT CASSFDRVGQPQHF
TRBJ2-3 TRBV7-9 few . TGTGCCAGCAGCTACACAGATACGCAGTATTTT CASSYTDTQYF
TRBJ2-7 TRBV6-1 . TRBD2 TGTGCCAGCAGTGAAGCGACGGGGGGCTACGAGCAGTACTTC CASSEATGGYEQYF
TRBJ2-7 TRBV4-2 . TRBD1 TGTGCCAGCAGGTACGGGACAGGAGCGGACGAGCAGTACTTC CASRYGTGADEQYF
TRBJ1-2 TRBV10-3 . . TGTGCCACCGGGGCCACCGAAAACTATGGCTACACCTTC CATGATENYGYTF
TRBJ2-2 TRBV19 . . TGTGCCAGTAGTATAGGAGGGAGCGCGAACACCGGGGAGCTGTTTTTT CASSIGGSANTGELFF
TRBJ2-1 TRBV7-9 once TRBD2 TGTGCCAGCAGCTCGACTAGCGGAAGCTCCTACAATGAGCAGTTCTTC CASSSTSGSSYNEQFF
TRBJ1-5 TRBV4-1 . . TGCGCCAGCAGCCAAGATAAAAGGGGAACCCATAGCAATCAGCCCCAGCATTTT CASSQDKRGTHSNQPQHF
TRBJ1-4 TRBV5-1 . . TGCGCCAGCAGCTTGATGGGGGCGAATGAAAAACTGTTTTTT CASSLMGANEKLFF
TRBJ2-3 TRBV7-8 once . TGTGCCAGCAATACCCCGGCTGGCACAGATACGCAGTATTTT CASNTPAGTDTQYF
TRBJ2-1 TRBV5-1 . . TGCGCCAGCAGCTTGGGGACGGCCCTCTACTACAATGAGCAGTTCTTC CASSLGTALYYNEQFF
TRBJ2-7 TRBV2 . . TGTGCCAGCTCACTGGGGAGGTCCTACGAGCAGTACTTC CASSLGRSYEQYF
TRBJ2-3 TRBV18 few TRBD1 TGTGCCAGCTCACCCGGACAGGGTAACACAGATACGCAGTATTTT CASSPGQGNTDTQYF
TRBJ1-5 TRBV28 few TRBD1 TGTGCCAGCGGGTGGAGACAGGGGAGGGTTCCACCCCAGCATTTT CASGWRQGRVPPQHF
TRBJ2-3 TRBV11-2 . TRBD2 TGTGCCAGCAACCAAGTGGTGGGAGGGGTCACAGATACGCAGTATTTT CASNQVVGGVTDTQYF
TRBJ2-1 TRBV13 . . TGTGCCAGCAGCTTAGGCAAGGATGAGCAGTTCTTC CASSLGKDEQFF
TRBJ2-3 TRBV18 few . TGTGCCAGCTCACTACGGGACGCAGATACGCAGTATTTT CASSLRDADTQYF
TRBJ2-2 TRBV7-2 once . TGTGCCAGCAGCCCGATAGTGACAGTCGCGAACACCGGGGAGCTGTTTTTT CASSPIVTVANTGELFF
TRBJ1-1 TRBV7-9 . . TGTGCCAGCAGCTTCTCGGTGAACACTGAAGCTTTCTTT CASSFSVNTEAFF
TRBJ2-4 TRBV5-1 . TRBD2 TGCGCCAGCAGCTTGGCTATCGGGGCGGGAGGAGTAAACATTCAGTACTTC CASSLAIGAGGVNIQYF
TRBJ2-7 TRBV7-2 . . TGTGCCAGCAGCTTAGAAAGCTCCTACGAGCAGTACTTC CASSLESSYEQYF
TRBJ1-5 TRBV19 . TRBD1 TGTGCCAGTAGTAGGGACAGGGGCAGCAATCAGCCCCAGCATTTT CASSRDRGSNQPQHF
TRBJ1-5 TRBV5-5 once . TGTGCCAGCAGCTTGGGAGGAGATCAGCCCCAGCATTTT CASSLGGDQPQHF
TRBJ2-7 TRBV5-1 . TRBD2 TGCGCCAGCAGCATCCCAACAGGATTAGCGGGAGACGAGCAGTACTTC CASSIPTGLAGDEQYF
TRBJ1-1 TRBV28 . . TGTGCCAGCAGTTTATGGGGGGGAACTGAAGCTTTCTTT CASSLWGGTEAFF
TRBJ2-5 TRBV7-3 . . TGTGCCAGCAGCCGGGGGAGTCAAGAGACCCAGTACTTC CASSRGSQETQYF
TRBJ1-5 TRBV5-5 . . TGTGCCAGCAGCTTGGGACGGCGGGGGCAGCCCCAGCATTTT CASSLGRRGQPQHF
TRBJ2-1 TRBV27 . TRBD2 TGTGCCAGCAAAGCCAACCCTTCCACTAGCGGGAACAATGAGCAGTTCTTC CASKANPSTSGNNEQFF
TRBJ2-7 TRBV7-9 . TRBD2 TGTGCCAGCAGCCTGACTAGCGGGAGGACCTACGAGCAGTACTTC CASSLTSGRTYEQYF
TRBJ2-1 TRBV19 . . TGTGCCAGTAGTATACTCCGGGACGCGAACAATGAGCAGTTCTTC CASSILRDANNEQFF
TRBJ2-1 TRBV29-1 . . TGCAGCGTTGACTCGCCTGCTGACAATGAGCAGTTCTTC CSVDSPADNEQFF
TRBJ1-2 TRBV2 . TRBD1 TGTGCCAGCAGCTCGGGGACAGGGGGGGTGGATGGCTACACCTTC CASSSGTGGVDGYTF
TRBJ2-5 TRBV5-1 . . TGCGCCAGCAGCTTTGTAGAGGCAGAGACCCAGTACTTC CASSFVEAETQYF
TRBJ2-2 TRBV19 . . TGTGCCAGTAGTCCCCCCGGCACCGGGGAGCTGTTTTTT CASSPPGTGELFF
TRBJ2-5 TRBV7-6 . TRBD2 TGTGCCAGCAGCTTGGGGACTAGCGGGACTAGGCGGGGGACCCAGTACTTC CASSLGTSGTRRGTQYF
TRBJ2-2 TRBV4-2 . . TGTGCCAGCAGCCAAGAACCGGCGAACACCGGGGAGCTGTTTTTT CASSQEPANTGELFF
TRBJ2-7 TRBV4-2 . TRBD2 TGTGCCAGCAGCCAAGATTTAGCGGGAGGCCCAATGTCCTACGAGCAGTACTTC CASSQDLAGGPMSYEQYF